Below, 2 T cell receptor beta chains from the same sample are listed, as sequenced in a study of beta chain features in type 1 diabetes. What was sequenced were expressed TCRB transcripts, since all of the isolated RNA had been reverse transcribed. TCRdb keeps only in-frame clones here, not all; method: immunoSEQ multiplex PCR. The sample contains about 150,000 clones, 11% of which appear only once. Sequencing input: central memory CD4+ T cells from blood. Receptors originate from a man younger than 35 in good health.

In its sample, this clone was seen a few times. The gene calls are TRBV4-2 and TRBJ2-1; 7 nucleotides match TRBD2. The CDR3 extends over 16 amino acids. Trimming at V came to 1 base and at J to 0 bases, leaving 3 bases not matched to a gene. CDR1 and CDR2 (germline): LGHNA, YNFKEQ. The CDR3 protein is CASSQAGGYSYNEQFF. The CDR3 DNA is TGTGCCAGCAGCCAAGCCGGGGGGTACTCCTACAATGAGCAGTTCTTC.

J is TRBJ2-7 and V is TRBV15; tentatively, D is TRBD1 (7 bases). This CDR3 has 14 amino acids. CDR1 LNHNV and CDR2 YYDKDF come from the germline V gene (reference sequence). Trimming removed 5 bases from V and 2 bases from J, with 13 bases in between. DNA of the CDR3: TGTGCCACCAGCCGACAGGGCGGGACCTACGAGCAGTACTTC. Protein product: CATSRQGGTYEQYF.